This TCR beta chain was recorded in a study of T cell repertoires in cytomegalovirus infection. TCRdb independently ran MiXCR on the reads; one entry per CDR3 protein. The data hold approximately 400,000 distinct CDR3 sequences, with approximately 32% observed a single time. The CDR3 spans 14 residues. V lost 6 bases to trimming and J lost 5 bases; unmatched junction nucleotides: 4. Per the germline V gene, CDR1 is DFQATT and CDR2 is SNEGSKA (reference sequence). This clonotype appeared a few times. This chain uses TRBV20-1 with TRBJ2-3; 14 bases are shared with TRBD2. This TCR was sampled from a human donor in good health (CMV status not recorded). Some clones in this sample may be carry-over from other donors' samples. Specimen: PBMCs. CDR3 nucleotides: TGCAGTGCGGACGGACTAGCGGGGGGAGATACGCAGTATTTT. Amino acids: CSADGLAGGDTQYF.